These T cell receptor beta chains were read from a single sample in a study of T-cell reconstitution after alpha-beta-depleted transplantation in children. MiXCR, applied by TCRdb to the PCR reads, yields one record per CDR3 protein. The table includes approximately 980,000 distinct CDR3 sequences, about 29% detected once. The sample in question was PBMCs, mostly from graft donor cells, obtained 360 days after TCRalphabeta/CD19-depleted stem cell transplant. These receptors all come from a boy younger than two who had a stem cell transplant for SCID, so the T cells may come from the graft donor. Both conserved end residues are part of each CDR3. Each record gives: clone size, J gene, D gene, V gene, CDR3 DNA, CDR3 protein. The D gene is left open where the match is weak. Rows may omit the clone size; those that give it use once, few, many or a size class.

clone_size: -
j_call: TRBJ2-7
d_call: -
v_call: TRBV20-1
cdr3_nt: TGCAGTGCTAGTGGGGGGAACGAGCAGTACTTC
cdr3_aa: CSASGGNEQYF

clone_size: few
j_call: TRBJ1-1
d_call: -
v_call: TRBV12-3/TRBV12-4
cdr3_nt: TGTGCCAGCAGCCCAAAGGGTAGGACTGAAGCTTTCTTT
cdr3_aa: CASSPKGRTEAFF

clone_size: -
j_call: TRBJ2-1
d_call: TRBD2
v_call: TRBV15
cdr3_nt: TGTGCCACCAGCGGAGAACGACTAGCGGGGGGTACTTCCTACAATGAGCAGTTCTTC
cdr3_aa: CATSGERLAGGTSYNEQFF

clone_size: few
j_call: TRBJ2-6
d_call: -
v_call: TRBV28
cdr3_nt: TGTGCCAGCAGTTTTGTACGGCCCCCTGGGGCCAACGTCCTGACTTTC
cdr3_aa: CASSFVRPPGANVLTF

clone_size: few
j_call: TRBJ1-1
d_call: TRBD1
v_call: TRBV20-1
cdr3_nt: TGCAGGGCCGGGACAGGGGTTTCAGGGTCTGAAGCTTTCTTT
cdr3_aa: CRAGTGVSGSEAFF

clone_size: -
j_call: TRBJ2-3
d_call: TRBD2
v_call: TRBV7-3
cdr3_nt: TGTGCCAGCAGCTTAAGCGGGGGGATCACAGATACGCAGTATTTT
cdr3_aa: CASSLSGGITDTQYF

clone_size: -
j_call: TRBJ2-3
d_call: -
v_call: TRBV12-3/TRBV12-4
cdr3_nt: TGTGCCAGCAGTCAGGGGTGGCCCACAGATACGCAGTATTTT
cdr3_aa: CASSQGWPTDTQYF

clone_size: -
j_call: TRBJ2-7
d_call: TRBD1
v_call: TRBV6-1
cdr3_nt: TGTGCCAGCAGTCCAGACAGGGGGCTCAACGAGCAGTACTTC
cdr3_aa: CASSPDRGLNEQYF

clone_size: -
j_call: TRBJ2-5
d_call: TRBD2
v_call: TRBV12-3/TRBV12-4
cdr3_nt: TGTGCCAGCAGCCCCCGAGGACTAGTACAAGAGACCCAGTACTTC
cdr3_aa: CASSPRGLVQETQYF

clone_size: -
j_call: TRBJ2-2
d_call: -
v_call: TRBV12-3/TRBV12-4
cdr3_nt: TGTGCCAGCAGTTTACCCCACCACATACAGGGTAACTCCGGGGAGCTGTTTTTT
cdr3_aa: CASSLPHHIQGNSGELFF

clone_size: -
j_call: TRBJ1-2
d_call: TRBD1
v_call: TRBV12-3/TRBV12-4
cdr3_nt: TGTGCCAGCACTTCCCTCGACAGGGCCTATGGCTACACCTTC
cdr3_aa: CASTSLDRAYGYTF

clone_size: few
j_call: TRBJ2-7
d_call: -
v_call: TRBV6-5
cdr3_nt: TGTGCCAGCAGTTACACCGCCCCCCGGGGGGCGAGGGGAGAGCAGTACTTC
cdr3_aa: CASSYTAPRGARGEQYF

clone_size: -
j_call: TRBJ2-5
d_call: -
v_call: TRBV28
cdr3_nt: TGTGCCAGCAGTTTTGGGGGGCTGGAGACCCAGTACTTC
cdr3_aa: CASSFGGLETQYF

clone_size: -
j_call: TRBJ2-5
d_call: -
v_call: TRBV19
cdr3_nt: TGTGCCAGTAGTTCACGGGACGTTAGGAAAGAGACCCAGTACTTC
cdr3_aa: CASSSRDVRKETQYF

clone_size: few
j_call: TRBJ2-7
d_call: TRBD1
v_call: TRBV15
cdr3_nt: TGTGCCACCAGCAGAGATCTGGAGGGACAGGCCCTAGGTTACGAGCAGTACTTC
cdr3_aa: CATSRDLEGQALGYEQYF

clone_size: -
j_call: TRBJ2-1
d_call: TRBD2
v_call: TRBV29-1
cdr3_nt: TGCAGCGTCGAGGGGAAGAGCGGGGGCCTCTACAATGAGCAGTTCTTC
cdr3_aa: CSVEGKSGGLYNEQFF

clone_size: few
j_call: TRBJ1-1
d_call: -
v_call: TRBV6-5
cdr3_nt: TGTGCCAGCAGTTACGGGGGGGGTCTTTATGAAGCTTTCTTT
cdr3_aa: CASSYGGGLYEAFF

clone_size: -
j_call: TRBJ1-1
d_call: -
v_call: TRBV11-2
cdr3_nt: TGTGCCAGCAGCTTAGATTGGCGGAACACTGAAGCTTTCTTT
cdr3_aa: CASSLDWRNTEAFF

clone_size: few
j_call: TRBJ2-3
d_call: TRBD2
v_call: TRBV12-3/TRBV12-4
cdr3_nt: TGTGCCAGCACTTTCCCGAAGACTAGCGGGGGGACAGATACGCAGTATTTT
cdr3_aa: CASTFPKTSGGTDTQYF

clone_size: few
j_call: TRBJ1-5
d_call: -
v_call: TRBV5-6
cdr3_nt: TGTGCCAGCAGCTTCTGGGCAGGTAGCAATCAGCCCCAGCATTTT
cdr3_aa: CASSFWAGSNQPQHF

clone_size: few
j_call: TRBJ2-1
d_call: TRBD2
v_call: TRBV6-5
cdr3_nt: TGTGCCAGCAGTTACGCCAGCGGGGACAATGAGCAGTTCTTC
cdr3_aa: CASSYASGDNEQFF

clone_size: -
j_call: TRBJ1-1
d_call: -
v_call: TRBV12-3/TRBV12-4
cdr3_nt: TGTGCCAGCAGTTCCCTACAGGGTGCTGAAGCTTTCTTT
cdr3_aa: CASSSLQGAEAFF

clone_size: -
j_call: TRBJ1-4
d_call: TRBD1
v_call: TRBV5-1
cdr3_nt: TGCGCCAGCAGTAACAAGGGGACAGCTGCTTTTAATGAAAAACTGTTTTTT
cdr3_aa: CASSNKGTAAFNEKLFF

clone_size: -
j_call: TRBJ2-2
d_call: -
v_call: TRBV18
cdr3_nt: TGTGCCAGCTCACCGACAGGCCGACTCAACACCGGGGAGCTGTTTTTT
cdr3_aa: CASSPTGRLNTGELFF

clone_size: -
j_call: TRBJ1-4
d_call: -
v_call: TRBV7-9
cdr3_nt: TGTGCCAGCAGCCTAGGACGGTCTGCAACTAATGAAAAACTGTTTTTT
cdr3_aa: CASSLGRSATNEKLFF

clone_size: -
j_call: TRBJ1-1
d_call: -
v_call: TRBV5-1
cdr3_nt: TGCGCCAGCAGCTTGGACGGAACCATGAACGCTGAAGCTTTCTTT
cdr3_aa: CASSLDGTMNAEAFF

clone_size: -
j_call: TRBJ2-1
d_call: TRBD2
v_call: TRBV12-3/TRBV12-4
cdr3_nt: TGTGCCAGCAGAAATAGCGGGGGGGCGATCTCCTACAATGAGCAGTTCTTC
cdr3_aa: CASRNSGGAISYNEQFF

clone_size: once
j_call: TRBJ1-4
d_call: -
v_call: TRBV20-1
cdr3_nt: TGCAGTGCTAGGTGGGGGGCGCTTGAAAAACTGTTTTTT
cdr3_aa: CSARWGALEKLFF

clone_size: few
j_call: TRBJ2-7
d_call: TRBD1
v_call: TRBV7-9
cdr3_nt: TGTGCCAGCAGCTTAGCATGGACAGGGTTCGACGAGCAGTACTTC
cdr3_aa: CASSLAWTGFDEQYF

clone_size: -
j_call: TRBJ2-7
d_call: -
v_call: TRBV6-6
cdr3_nt: TGTGCCAGCGCTTCGGACGGACTGGGCGAGCAGTACTTC
cdr3_aa: CASASDGLGEQYF

clone_size: few
j_call: TRBJ2-2
d_call: TRBD2
v_call: TRBV6-1
cdr3_nt: TGTGCCAGCAACCCGGGAGGAGGGAACACCGGGGAGCTGTTTTTT
cdr3_aa: CASNPGGGNTGELFF

clone_size: few
j_call: TRBJ2-2
d_call: -
v_call: TRBV18
cdr3_nt: TGTGCCAGCTCCCCAATGCCGGCCGGGGAGCTGTTTTTT
cdr3_aa: CASSPMPAGELFF